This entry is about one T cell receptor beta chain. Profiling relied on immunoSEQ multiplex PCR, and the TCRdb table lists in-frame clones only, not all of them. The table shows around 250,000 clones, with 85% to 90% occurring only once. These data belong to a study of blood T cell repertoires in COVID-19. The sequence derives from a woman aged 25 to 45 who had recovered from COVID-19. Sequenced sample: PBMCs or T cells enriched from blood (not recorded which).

CDR3 protein: CASSEGQGNTIYF. As DNA, the CDR3 is TGTGCCAGCAGCGAGGGACAGGGAAACACCATATATTTT. This chain links TRBV9 with TRBJ1-3; 7 bases are shared with TRBD1. V lost 3 bases, J lost 4 bases, and 1 base stayed unmatched. The CDR3 spans 13 residues. In germline, CDR1 is SGDLS, CDR2 YYNGEE.